Included here is one TCR beta chain sequence, with context. The antigen is unknown. J was trimmed by 8 bases and V by 0 bases; bases with no gene match: 15. CDR1 is LGHNA, CDR2 YSLEER, per germline. CDR3 length: 18 amino acids. This entry belongs to a study of T cell repertoires in cytomegalovirus infection. On the study more broadly: Recently identified HLA-C-restricted and well-studied HLA-B-restricted CMV epitopes were used.

TCRdb redid the calling of the reads with MiXCR, one entry per CDR3 protein. The sample shows some 920,000 distinct CDR3 sequences, roughly 30% of them seen only once. The chain couples TRBV4-3 to TRBJ1-2, with TRBD1 matching over 10 bases. Source: cultured CD8+ T cells from PBMCs, taken from culture after CMV antigen stimulation. The clonotype was recovered from a human donor in good health (CMV status not recorded). Some clones in this sample may be carry-over from other donors' samples. DNA for the CDR3: TGCGCCAGCAGCCAAGATCCTTCACCGGGACAGGGGTTATGGGGCTACACCTTC. Translated: CASSQDPSPGQGLWGYTF.